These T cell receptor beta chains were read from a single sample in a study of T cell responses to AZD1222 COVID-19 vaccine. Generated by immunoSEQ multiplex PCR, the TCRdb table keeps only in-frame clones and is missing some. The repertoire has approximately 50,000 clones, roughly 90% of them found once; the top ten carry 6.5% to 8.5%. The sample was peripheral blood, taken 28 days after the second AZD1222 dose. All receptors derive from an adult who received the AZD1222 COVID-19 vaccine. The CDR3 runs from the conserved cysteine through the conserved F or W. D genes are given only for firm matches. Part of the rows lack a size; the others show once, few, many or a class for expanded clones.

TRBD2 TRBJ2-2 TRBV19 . CASSTQRGTNTGELFF TGTGCCAGTAGTACCCAGCGGGGAACGAACACCGGGGAGCTGTTTTTT
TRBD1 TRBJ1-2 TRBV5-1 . CASSSTGDYGYTF TGCGCCAGCAGCTCGACAGGGGACTATGGCTACACCTTC
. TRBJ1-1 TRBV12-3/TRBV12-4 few CASSLQGTEAFF TGTGCCAGCAGCCTCCAAGGCACTGAAGCTTTCTTT
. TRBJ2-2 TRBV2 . CASSERGGGELFF TGTGCCAGCAGTGAAAGGGGAGGTGGGGAGCTGTTTTTT
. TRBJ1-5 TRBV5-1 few CASSPLGVGQPQHF TGCGCCAGCAGTCCTCTCGGGGTAGGTCAGCCCCAGCATTTT
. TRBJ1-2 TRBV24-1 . CATSDSGEVDGYTF TGTGCCACCAGTGATTCGGGGGAGGTTGATGGCTACACCTTC
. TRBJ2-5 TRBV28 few CASSTLVQETQYF TGTGCCAGCAGCACACTAGTGCAAGAGACCCAGTACTTC
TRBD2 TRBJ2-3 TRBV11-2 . CASSRGLAPDTQYF TGTGCCAGCAGCCGCGGACTAGCCCCCGATACGCAGTATTTT
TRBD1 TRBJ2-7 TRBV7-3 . CASSSTGGDEQYF TGTGCCAGCAGCTCGACAGGGGGGGACGAGCAGTACTTC
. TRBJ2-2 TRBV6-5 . CASSYRVGELFF TGTGCCAGCAGTTACCGAGTCGGGGAGCTGTTTTTT
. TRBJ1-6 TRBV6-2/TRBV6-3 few CASSYQDPLYSPLHF TGTGCCAGCAGTTACCAGGACCCATTATATTCACCCCTCCACTTT
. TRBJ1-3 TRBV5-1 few CASATGLGNTIYF TGCGCCAGCGCTACAGGGCTAGGAAACACCATATATTTT
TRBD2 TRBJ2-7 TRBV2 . CASSAGLAGIYEQYF TGTGCCAGCAGTGCTGGGCTAGCGGGAATCTACGAGCAGTACTTC